This T cell receptor beta chain comes out of a study of shared T cell receptors in the human thymus. This clone was seen just once. The CDR3 consists of 16 residues. V lost 4 bases and J lost 2, with 17 bases in between. Per the germline V gene, CDR1 is SGHNT and CDR2 is YYREEE (reference sequence). Clones were read by immunoSEQ multiplex PCR, and TCRdb kept only the in-frame ones, dropping some. The sample has 700,000 to 750,000 clones, 70% to 90% seen once. This sample also appeared in a second study, on human thymus T cells. That source adds: V and J genes seemed to be used with bias in thymic and blood repertoires. A high degree of thymic repertoire overlap among unrelated individuals was reported in related research.

This rearrangement joins TRBV5-4 to TRBJ2-3; D is possibly TRBD2 (6 bases). The specimen sequenced was thymocytes. This TCR came from a girl in the first two years of life with a congenital heart defect. CDR3 DNA sequence: TGTGCCAGCAGCCCCCGACTAGTTTACCACACAGATACGCAGTATTTT. It translates to CASSPRLVYHTDTQYF. The variable domain in full, with the rest retrieved from reference TRBV5-4 and TRBJ2-3, is ETGVTQSPTHLIKTRGQQVTLRCSSQSGHNTVSWYQQALGQGPQFIFQYYREEENGRGNFPPRFSGLQFPNYSSELNVNALELDDSALYLCASSPRLVYHTDTQYFGPGTRLTVL.